This TCR beta chain was profiled in a study of shared clonotypes between healthy human individuals. Profiling relied on immunoSEQ multiplex PCR, and the TCRdb table lists in-frame clones only, not all of them. The table records about 2.4 million clones, approximately 93% of them present only once. From germline, CDR1 is SGHDT and CDR2 YYEEEE. V was shortened by 3 bases and J by 1 base, with 7 bases between the two germline ends. The CDR3 has 14 residues. The V gene is TRBV5-6, the J gene TRBJ2-2; weak D call: TRBD1 (6 bases). This clonotype was obtained from a man aged 18 to 29 in good health. Some clones in this sample may be carry-over from other donors' samples. Sequenced material: naive CD4+ T cells from PBMCs. Subset meaning: CD45RA+ positively selected. CDR3 region: CASSSGQNTGELFF. The CDR3 DNA is TGTGCCAGCAGCTCGGGACAGAACACCGGGGAGCTGTTTTTT.